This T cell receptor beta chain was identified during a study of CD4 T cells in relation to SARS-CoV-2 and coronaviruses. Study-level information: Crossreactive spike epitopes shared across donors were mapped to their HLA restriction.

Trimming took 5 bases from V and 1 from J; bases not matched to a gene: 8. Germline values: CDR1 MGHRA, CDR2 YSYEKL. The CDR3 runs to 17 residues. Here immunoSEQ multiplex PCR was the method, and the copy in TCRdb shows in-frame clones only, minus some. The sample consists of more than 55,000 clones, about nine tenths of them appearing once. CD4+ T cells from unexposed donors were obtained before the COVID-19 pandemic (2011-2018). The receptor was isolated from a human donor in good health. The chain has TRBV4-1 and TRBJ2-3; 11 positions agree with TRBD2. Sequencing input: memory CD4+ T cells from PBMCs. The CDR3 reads CASSKSQGLAGTDTQYF. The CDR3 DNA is TGCGCCAGCAGCAAAAGCCAGGGACTAGCGGGCACAGATACGCAGTATTTT.